Detailed here is one TCR beta chain. Its antigen is still unknown. The data were obtained in a study of a mutant IDH1 vaccine in newly diagnosed glioma. Study information: Either 4-6 weeks after radiotherapy alone or alongside temozolomide, vaccination was begun. Prior therapy was radiotherapy, temozolomide, or both; most received both.

The V gene's germline CDR1 is SGDLS and CDR2 YYNGEE. V was trimmed by 0 bases and J by 5 bases, leaving 11 bases between them. The CDR3 spans 14 residues. Findings of the study overall: Apparently, pseudoprogression bore no relation to changes among the top peripheral T cell clonotypes.

Time point defined: week 11, during vaccination. The content of each vaccine dose was 300 ug of mutant IDH1 20-mer peptide, and topical imiquimod accompanied it. Donors had new IDH1-mutant astrocytomas of WHO grade 3 or 4 (ATRX-lost). Clones were sequenced by immunoSEQ multiplex PCR, and TCRdb holds only the in-frame ones, with some missing. Of 55,000 to 70,000 clones in the sample, 70% to 90% were seen once. Source: PBMCs, taken from a glioma patient whose treatment included an IDH1 peptide vaccine. The origin of this receptor is a middle-aged man with glioma. The chain joins TRBV9 to TRBJ2-5; a possible D gene is TRBD2 (6 bases). The CDR3 region is CASSVDGGAETQYF. CDR3 DNA sequence: TGTGCCAGCAGCGTAGATGGCGGGGCGGAGACCCAGTACTTC.